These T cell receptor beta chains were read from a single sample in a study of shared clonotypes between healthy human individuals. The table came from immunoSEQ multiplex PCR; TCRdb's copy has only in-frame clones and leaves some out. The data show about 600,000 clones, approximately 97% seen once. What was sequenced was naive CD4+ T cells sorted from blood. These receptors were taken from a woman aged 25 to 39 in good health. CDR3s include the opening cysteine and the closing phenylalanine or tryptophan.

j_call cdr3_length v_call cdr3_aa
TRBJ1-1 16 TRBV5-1 CASSLSQGRMNTEAFF
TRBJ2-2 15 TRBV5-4 CASSFDRGWTGELFF
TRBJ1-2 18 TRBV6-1 CASSDMVRTKPEGRGYTF
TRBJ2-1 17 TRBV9 CASSASWASGKWSEQFF
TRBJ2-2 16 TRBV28 CASSLGSGLNTGELFF
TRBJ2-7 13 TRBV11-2 CASSLREGYEQYF
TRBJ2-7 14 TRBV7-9 CASSWGGLSYEQYF
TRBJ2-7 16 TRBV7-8 CASSFGGRMKDYEQYF
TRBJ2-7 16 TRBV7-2 CASSAAGTGGLYEQYF
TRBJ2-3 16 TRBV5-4 CASSLAFRGRTDTQYF
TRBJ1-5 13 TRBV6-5 CASSYGPNQPQHF
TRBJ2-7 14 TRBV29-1 CSVLIRDSSYEQYF
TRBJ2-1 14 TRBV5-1 CASTPATPYNEQFF
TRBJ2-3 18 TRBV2 CASSELSGRGAGGDTQYF
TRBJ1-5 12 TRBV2 CASSTNGQPQHF
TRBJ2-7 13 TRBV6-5 CASTNVGSYEQYF
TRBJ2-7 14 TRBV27 CASTNSGSPYEQYF
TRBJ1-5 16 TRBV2 CASSGPGTGGGQPQHF
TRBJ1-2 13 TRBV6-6 CASSFDRVTGYTF
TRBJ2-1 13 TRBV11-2 CASSVRTGNEQFF
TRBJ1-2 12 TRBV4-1 CASSQRSYGYTF
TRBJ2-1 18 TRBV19 CASSIPTGLAGSYNEQFF